This T cell receptor beta chain is from a study of CD8 T cells in Susac syndrome. The CDR3 extends over 13 amino acids. Looked up from germline, CDR1 is GTSNPN and CDR2 is SVGIG (reference sequence). Trimming took 3 bases from V and 2 from J, leaving 10 bases between them. The authors sequenced TCR beta from blood CD8+ and CD4+ T cells. The RNA, 0.5 to 1 ug, was put through reverse transcription using random hexamers. TCRdb recomputed calls from the immunoSEQ multiplex PCR reads with MiXCR, one row per CDR3 protein. Of approximately 220,000 distinct CDR3 sequences in the sample, approximately 95% were seen once.

The J gene is TRBJ1-2, the V gene TRBV30; a weak D match, TRBD1 (6 bases). The source of this sequence is a human donor with multiple sclerosis. Sequencing was carried out using CD4+ T cells from PBMCs. Here the CDR3 DNA reads TGTGCCTGGAGGGACAGCCTAAACTATGGCTACACCTTC. It is translated as CAWRDSLNYGYTF.